This T cell receptor beta chain was captured in a study of neurological immune-mediated disorders. Overall study results and limits: Expanded clones shared no CDR3 amino acid sequences across subjects, suggesting private repertoires in all groups. Phylogenetically, 18 of 34 multiple sclerosis patients' repertoires fell into one related-CDR3 cluster, a possible signature. Neither clinical nor MRI features were associated with the multiple sclerosis repertoire cluster.

In the case of this clonotype: The antigen is not known.

Every sequencing run produced over 190 million TCR-beta sequences that came from 15-18 subjects. From the 5' RACE reads, TCRdb called clonotypes with MiXCR, one entry per CDR3 protein. The sample lists 70,000 to 90,000 distinct CDR3 sequences, 5% to 6% occurring once. The CDR3 sequence is 14 residues long. Germline V CDR1 and CDR2: ENHRY, SYGVKD. V was shortened by 2 bases and J by 9 bases, with 14 bases between the two germline ends. The receptor was isolated from a woman in her twenties or thirties with multiple sclerosis. Sequencing was carried out using PBMCs. The chain couples TRBV10-3 to TRBJ2-1; a weak D match, TRBD2 (6 bases). The CDR3 nucleotides are TGTGCCATCAGTGAGCCGGACTATTCGGGTGAGCAGTTCTTC. Its protein product is CAISEPDYSGEQFF.